Listed below are T cell receptor beta chains from one sample, sequenced in a study of OX40 agonist ivuxolimab in advanced cancers. Using immunoSEQ multiplex PCR, the repertoire was profiled, and TCRdb retains in-frame clones only, with some absent. This sample has roughly 75,000 clones; 85% to 90% occur once, and the top ten carry 10% to 15%. The sequences come from CD4+ or CD8+ T cells sorted from blood, collected in a trial of the OX40 agonist ivuxolimab. These TCRs come from an adult with an advanced solid tumor such as melanoma, head and neck, liver or kidney cancer. Both conserved end residues are part of each CDR3. Each record gives: CDR3 protein, CDR3 DNA, clone size, J gene, V gene, D gene. D genes are given only for firm matches. Expanded clones get a size class; other rows say once, few or many, or leave the size out.

CASSLGSARQETQYF,TGTGCTAGCAGCTTAGGGTCAGCGAGACAAGAGACCCAGTACTTC,few,TRBJ2-5,TRBV7-7,-
CAISEYRGEQYF,TGTGCCATCAGTGAGTACAGGGGCGAGCAGTACTTC,-,TRBJ2-7,TRBV10-3,TRBD1
CASRGQGNTEAFF,TGTGCCAGCAGAGGACAGGGGAACACTGAAGCTTTCTTT,-,TRBJ1-1,TRBV27,TRBD1
CASSLGLAGGHNEQFF,TGTGCCAGCAGCTTAGGGCTAGCGGGAGGCCACAATGAGCAGTTCTTC,-,TRBJ2-1,TRBV11-3,TRBD2
CASSQYNEQFF,TGTGCCAGCAGTCAGTACAATGAGCAGTTCTTC,-,TRBJ2-1,TRBV27,-
CASSKGAPGASSYEQYF,TGTGCCAGCAGCAAAGGGGCCCCGGGGGCGAGCTCCTACGAGCAGTACTTC,-,TRBJ2-7,TRBV21-1,-
CASSFRLAGNTDTQYF,TGTGCCAGCAGCTTTAGACTAGCGGGGAACACAGATACGCAGTATTTT,-,TRBJ2-3,TRBV11-2,TRBD2
CASSILTGPYNEQFF,TGTGCCAGTAGTATACTGACAGGGCCCTACAATGAGCAGTTCTTC,-,TRBJ2-1,TRBV19,TRBD1
CASSKLDRKRVKNEKLFF,TGTGCCAGCAGCAAACTGGACAGAAAAAGGGTCAAGAATGAAAAACTGTTTTTT,-,TRBJ1-4,TRBV21-1,-
CASSPIPDSYEQYF,TGTGCCAGCAGCCCTATCCCGGACTCCTACGAGCAGTACTTC,-,TRBJ2-7,TRBV5-6,-
CASSMRISGANVLTF,TGTGCCAGTAGTATGCGGATATCTGGGGCCAACGTCCTGACTTTC,-,TRBJ2-6,TRBV19,-
CASSPRWGQADTQYF,TGTGCCAGCAGCCCACGCTGGGGCCAGGCAGATACGCAGTATTTT,-,TRBJ2-3,TRBV9,-
CASSYSRNTEAFF,TGTGCCAGCAGTTACTCAAGGAACACTGAAGCTTTCTTT,-,TRBJ1-1,TRBV6-6,-
CAISLTGMNTEAFF,TGTGCCATCAGTCTGACAGGAATGAACACTGAAGCTTTCTTT,-,TRBJ1-1,TRBV10-3,-
CASSLTGTSGDTQYF,TGTGCCAGCAGCTTAACCGGGACTAGCGGAGATACGCAGTATTTT,-,TRBJ2-3,TRBV11-2,TRBD2
CASSSDSNQPQHF,TGCGCCAGCAGCAGCGATAGCAATCAGCCCCAGCATTTT,-,TRBJ1-5,TRBV5-1,-
CASSSRSRRGDEETQYF,TGTGCCAGCAGCTCCCGTTCCCGGAGGGGGGACGAGGAGACCCAGTACTTC,-,TRBJ2-5,TRBV27,-
CAWSGSWTEAFF,TGTGCCTGGAGCGGAAGTTGGACTGAAGCTTTCTTT,-,TRBJ1-1,TRBV30,-
CASSSPSWLGYTF,TGTGCCAGCAGTTCACCTTCCTGGCTTGGCTACACCTTC,-,TRBJ1-2,TRBV6-6,-
CASSYSGSVELFF,TGTGCCAGCAGTTACTCGGGATCGGTGGAGCTGTTTTTT,-,TRBJ2-2,TRBV6-5,-
CASIWTGGASGELFF,TGTGCCAGTATTTGGACAGGGGGCGCATCCGGGGAGCTGTTTTTT,-,TRBJ2-2,TRBV19,TRBD1
CASSQPENGSDTQYF,TGTGCCAGCAGCCAGCCCGAGAACGGTTCAGATACGCAGTATTTT,-,TRBJ2-3,TRBV16,-
CASSLATGELFF,TGCGCCAGCAGCTTGGCCACCGGGGAGCTGTTTTTT,-,TRBJ2-2,TRBV5-1,-
CASSPDFGRRETQYF,TGTGCCAGCTCCCCAGACTTTGGGCGGCGAGAGACCCAGTACTTC,-,TRBJ2-5,TRBV18,-
CASSLRGEKLFF,TGTGCCAGCAGCTTGCGCGGTGAAAAACTGTTTTTT,-,TRBJ1-4,TRBV5-4,-
CASSLSGYGYTF,TGTGCCAGCAGCCTCTCCGGCTATGGCTACACCTTC,-,TRBJ1-2,TRBV28,-
CASSFDGPEAFF,TGTGCCAGCAGTTTTGACGGACCGGAGGCTTTCTTT,-,TRBJ1-1,TRBV28,-
CAISPLDTGELFF,TGTGCCATCAGTCCCCTCGACACCGGGGAGCTGTTTTTT,-,TRBJ2-2,TRBV10-3,-
CSVESGRAQFF,TGCAGCGTTGAGAGCGGGAGGGCACAGTTCTTC,-,TRBJ2-1,TRBV29-1,TRBD2
CAWSVRVGADTQYF,TGTGCCTGGAGTGTACGTGTGGGCGCAGATACGCAGTATTTT,-,TRBJ2-3,TRBV30,-
CASSALRTINEQFF,TGTGCCAGTAGTGCCTTACGGACTATCAATGAGCAGTTCTTC,-,TRBJ2-1,TRBV19,-
CAWMGPLTGELFF,TGTGCCTGGATGGGACCCCTCACCGGGGAGCTGTTTTTT,-,TRBJ2-2,TRBV30,-
CASSVGVAGSYEQYF,TGTGCCAGCAGCGTAGGGGTAGCGGGGTCCTACGAGCAGTACTTC,few,TRBJ2-7,TRBV9,TRBD2